The T cell receptor (beta chain) under discussion was sequenced for a study of blood T cell repertoires in COVID-19. For the study at large: The United States, Italy and Spain were the sources of the acute and convalescent COVID-19 samples. In each case, the material was cDNA or gDNA derived from T cells, B-cell-depleted T cells, or PBMCs.

Per the original data handling: Quantification of nucleated cells was approximated via reference gene primer amplification. The repertoire was sequenced with immunoSEQ multiplex PCR; TCRdb's copy has only in-frame clones and lacks some. That table furnishes V, J and clone size, whereas the DNA furnished D and trimming. The top ten hold approximately 15% of the sample, which has more than 150,000 clones, over 75% seen once. Looked up from germline, CDR1 is SQVTM and CDR2 is ANQGSEA. The CDR3 length is 14 residues. V was clipped by 5 bases and J by 2 bases; unmatched bases: 8. The J gene is TRBJ2-5, the V gene TRBV29-1, with 7 nucleotides matching TRBD2. The specimen sequenced was peripheral blood. The source is a woman in her 40s with acute or convalescent COVID-19. In DNA, the CDR3 is TGCAGCGTTAAAAGGGCCGGGGGGCAAGAGACCCAGTACTTC. Translated: CSVKRAGGQETQYF.